The clone carrying this T cell receptor (beta chain) was observed a handful of times. CDR1 is MNHEY, CDR2 SVGAGI, per germline. The CDR3 is made up of 13 amino acids. V lost 5 bases and J lost 1, with 8 bases in between. It was with 60 Vbeta and 13 Jbeta primers that the PCR ran. The method was immunoSEQ multiplex PCR; TCRdb's version includes in-frame clones alone and lacks a portion of them. The table has 150,000 to 200,000 clones, approximately 70% seen once. These data belong to a study of cytomegalovirus exposure and HLA in healthy donors. The TCR was taken from a man in his late teens or twenties in good health and CMV-seropositive. The chain has TRBV6-5 and TRBJ1-2; the D is unclear. Sequenced material: PBMCs. For the CDR3, the DNA is TGTGCCAGCAGTCGACAACGTAACTATGGCTACACCTTC. This gives the protein CASSRQRNYGYTF.